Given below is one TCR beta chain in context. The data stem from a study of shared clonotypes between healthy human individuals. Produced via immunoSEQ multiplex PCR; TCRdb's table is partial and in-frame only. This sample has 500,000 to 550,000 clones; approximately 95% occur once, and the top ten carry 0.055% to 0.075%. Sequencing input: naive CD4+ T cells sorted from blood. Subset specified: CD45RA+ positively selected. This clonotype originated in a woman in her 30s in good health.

The CDR3 DNA reads TGCGCCAGCAGCTTGGTGGCGGGAGGCTCCTACAATGAGCAGTTCTTC. Translated: CASSLVAGGSYNEQFF. The chain links TRBV5-1 to TRBJ2-1, with 8 bases matching TRBD2. The germline gives CDR1 SGHRS, CDR2 YFSETQ. The CDR3 sequence is 16 residues long. The V gene end was trimmed by 0 bases and the J gene end by 0 bases; junction bases not matched to a gene: 2.